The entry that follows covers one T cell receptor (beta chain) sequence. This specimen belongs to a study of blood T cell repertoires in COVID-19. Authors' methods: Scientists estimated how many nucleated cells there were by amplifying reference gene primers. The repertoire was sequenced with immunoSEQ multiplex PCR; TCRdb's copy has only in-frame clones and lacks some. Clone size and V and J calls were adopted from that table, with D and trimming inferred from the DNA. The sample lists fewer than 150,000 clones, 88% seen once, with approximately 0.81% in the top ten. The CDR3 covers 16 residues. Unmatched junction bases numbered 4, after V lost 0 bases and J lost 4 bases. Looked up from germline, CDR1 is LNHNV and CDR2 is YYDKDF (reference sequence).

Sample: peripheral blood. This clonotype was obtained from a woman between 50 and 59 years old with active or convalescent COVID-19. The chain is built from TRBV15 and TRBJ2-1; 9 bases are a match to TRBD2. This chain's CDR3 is CATSREPSGVYNEQFF. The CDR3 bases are TGTGCCACCAGCAGAGAACCTAGCGGGGTATACAATGAGCAGTTCTTC.